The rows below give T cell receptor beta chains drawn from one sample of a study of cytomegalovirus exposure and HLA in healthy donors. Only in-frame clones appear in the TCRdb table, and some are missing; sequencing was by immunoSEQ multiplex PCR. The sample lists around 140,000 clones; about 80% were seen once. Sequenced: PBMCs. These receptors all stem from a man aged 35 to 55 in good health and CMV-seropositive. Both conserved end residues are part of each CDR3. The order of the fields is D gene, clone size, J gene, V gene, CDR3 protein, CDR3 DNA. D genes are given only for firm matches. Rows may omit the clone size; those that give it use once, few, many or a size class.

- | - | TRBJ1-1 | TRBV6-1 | CASSEDRGTEAFF | TGTGCCAGCAGTGAAGATAGGGGCACTGAAGCTTTCTTT
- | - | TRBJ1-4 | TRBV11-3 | CASRPGLREKLFF | TGTGCCAGCAGGCCGGGACTTCGGGAAAAACTGTTTTTT
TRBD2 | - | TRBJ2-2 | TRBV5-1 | CASSFLLAGGGGGELFF | TGCGCCAGCAGCTTCTTACTAGCGGGAGGAGGAGGCGGGGAGCTGTTTTTT
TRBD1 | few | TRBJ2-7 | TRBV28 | CASSSQGTEQYF | TGTGCCAGCAGTTCACAGGGGACCGAGCAGTACTTC
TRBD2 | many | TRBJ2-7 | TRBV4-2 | CASSPGQGMASGRAYEQYF | TGTGCCAGCAGCCCTGGACAAGGGATGGCTAGCGGGAGGGCCTACGAGCAGTACTTC
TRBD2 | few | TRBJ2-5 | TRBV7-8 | CASSSRTRTETQYF | TGTGCCAGCAGCTCTCGGACTAGAACCGAGACCCAGTACTTC
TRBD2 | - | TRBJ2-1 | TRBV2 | CASKGLGYNEQFF | TGTGCCAGCAAGGGACTAGGTTACAATGAGCAGTTCTTC
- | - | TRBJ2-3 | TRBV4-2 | CASSQDLQGSTDTQYF | TGTGCCAGCAGCCAAGACCTCCAGGGAAGCACAGATACGCAGTATTTT
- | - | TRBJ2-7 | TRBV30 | CAWSKSGLTYEQYF | TGTGCCTGGAGTAAGTCAGGGCTCACCTACGAGCAGTACTTC
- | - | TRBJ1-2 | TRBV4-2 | CASSQEGERINYGYTF | TGTGCCAGCAGCCAAGAGGGAGAGCGGATTAACTATGGCTACACCTTC
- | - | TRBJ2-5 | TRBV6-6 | CASSPGVADQETQYF | TGTGCCAGCAGCCCAGGGGTTGCGGACCAAGAGACCCAGTACTTC
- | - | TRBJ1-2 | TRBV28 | CASRAGRGYTF | TGTGCCAGCAGGGCGGGGAGAGGCTACACCTTC
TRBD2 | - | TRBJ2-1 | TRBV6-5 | CASSSRLAGGWEQFF | TGTGCCAGCAGTTCCCGACTAGCGGGAGGTTGGGAGCAGTTCTTC
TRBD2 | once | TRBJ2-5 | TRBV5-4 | CASSSLAGGAFPETQYF | TGTGCCAGCAGCTCATTAGCGGGAGGAGCGTTTCCAGAGACCCAGTACTTC
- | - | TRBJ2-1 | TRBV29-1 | CSVSGTETNEQFF | TGCAGCGTATCCGGGACTGAAACTAATGAGCAGTTCTTC
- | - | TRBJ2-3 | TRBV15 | CATSRDLGVGGTDTQYF | TGTGCCACCAGCAGAGATCTTGGGGTAGGGGGCACAGATACGCAGTATTTT
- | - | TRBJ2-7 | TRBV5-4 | CASSWQGGEQYF | TGTGCCAGCAGCTGGCAGGGGGGCGAGCAGTACTTC
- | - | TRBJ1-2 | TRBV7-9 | CASSLARGYGYTF | TGTGCCAGCAGCTTAGCGCGTGGCTATGGCTACACCTTC
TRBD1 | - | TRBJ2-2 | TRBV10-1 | CASSDGGQLITGELFF | TGCGCCAGCAGTGATGGGGGACAGCTAATCACCGGGGAGCTGTTTTTT